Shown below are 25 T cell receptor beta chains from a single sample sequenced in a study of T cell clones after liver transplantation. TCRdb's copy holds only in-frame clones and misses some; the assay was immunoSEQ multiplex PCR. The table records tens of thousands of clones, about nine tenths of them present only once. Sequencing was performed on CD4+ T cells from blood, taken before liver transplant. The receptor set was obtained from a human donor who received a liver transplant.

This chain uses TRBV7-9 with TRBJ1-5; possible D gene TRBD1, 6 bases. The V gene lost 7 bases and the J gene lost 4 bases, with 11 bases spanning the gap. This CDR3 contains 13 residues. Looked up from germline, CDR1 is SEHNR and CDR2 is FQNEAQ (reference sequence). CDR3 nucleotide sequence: TGTGCCAGCAACCTGGGGGCTAATCAGCCCCAGCATTTT. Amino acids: CASNLGANQPQHF.

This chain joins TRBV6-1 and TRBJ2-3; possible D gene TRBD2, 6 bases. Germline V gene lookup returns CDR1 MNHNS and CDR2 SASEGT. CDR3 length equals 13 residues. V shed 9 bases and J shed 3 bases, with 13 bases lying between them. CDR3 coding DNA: TGTGCCAGTCTTACGGGGAGGACAGATACGCAGTATTTT. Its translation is CASLTGRTDTQYF.

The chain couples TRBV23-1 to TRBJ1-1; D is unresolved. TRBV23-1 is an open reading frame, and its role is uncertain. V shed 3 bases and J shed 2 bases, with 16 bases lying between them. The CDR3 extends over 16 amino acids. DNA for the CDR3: TGCGCCAGCAGTCAGGCGACCGGGGAGCCAAACACTGAAGCTTTCTTT. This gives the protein CASSQATGEPNTEAFF.

CDR3 protein: CASARDHNEQFF. The CDR3 DNA sequence: TGTGCCAGCGCCAGGGATCACAATGAGCAGTTCTTC. This chain connects TRBV18 to TRBJ2-1; D may be TRBD1 (5 bases). Trimming pared 8 bases from V and 5 bases from J, leaving 10 bases between. The CDR3 totals 12 residues. Germline lookup yields CDR1 KGHSH and CDR2 LQKENI.

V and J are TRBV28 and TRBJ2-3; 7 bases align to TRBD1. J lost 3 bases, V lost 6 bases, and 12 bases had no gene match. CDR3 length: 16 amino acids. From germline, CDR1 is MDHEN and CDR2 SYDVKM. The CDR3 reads CASSRDRVGWTDTQYF. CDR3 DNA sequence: TGTGCCAGCAGCCGTGACAGGGTGGGGTGGACAGATACGCAGTATTTT.

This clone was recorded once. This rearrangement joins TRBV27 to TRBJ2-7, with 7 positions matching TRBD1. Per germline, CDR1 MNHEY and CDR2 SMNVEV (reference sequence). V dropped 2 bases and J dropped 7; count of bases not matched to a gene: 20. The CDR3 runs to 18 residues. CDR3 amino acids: CASSLPERPPDRMGEQYF. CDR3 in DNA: TGTGCCAGCAGTTTACCCGAAAGACCACCGGACAGGATGGGGGAGCAGTACTTC.

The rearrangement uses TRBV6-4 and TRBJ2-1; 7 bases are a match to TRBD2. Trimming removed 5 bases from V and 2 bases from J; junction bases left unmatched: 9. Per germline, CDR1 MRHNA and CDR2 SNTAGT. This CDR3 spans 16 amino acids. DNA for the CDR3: TGTGCCAGCAGTTTATCTGGGGAGGGCCCCTACAATGAGCAGTTCTTC. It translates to CASSLSGEGPYNEQFF.

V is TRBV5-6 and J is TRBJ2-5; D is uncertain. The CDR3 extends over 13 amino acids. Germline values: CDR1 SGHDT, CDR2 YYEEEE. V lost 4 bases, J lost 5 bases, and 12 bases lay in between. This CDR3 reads CASSLVNAETQYF. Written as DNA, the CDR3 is TGTGCCAGCAGCCTGGTTAACGCGGAGACCCAGTACTTC.

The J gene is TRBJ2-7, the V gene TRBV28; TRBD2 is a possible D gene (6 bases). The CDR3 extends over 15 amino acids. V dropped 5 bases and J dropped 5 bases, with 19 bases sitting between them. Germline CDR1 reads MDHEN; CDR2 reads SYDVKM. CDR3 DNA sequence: TGTGCCAGCAGTAAGGAAAGGCTAGCGAGCAACGAGCAGTACTTC. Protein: CASSKERLASNEQYF.

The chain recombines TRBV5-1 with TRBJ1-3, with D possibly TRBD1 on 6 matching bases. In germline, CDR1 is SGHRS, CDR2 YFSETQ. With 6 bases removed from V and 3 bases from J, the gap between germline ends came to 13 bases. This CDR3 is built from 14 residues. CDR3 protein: CASKQGLGGNTIYF. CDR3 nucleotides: TGCGCCAGCAAACAGGGTCTGGGTGGAAACACCATATATTTT.

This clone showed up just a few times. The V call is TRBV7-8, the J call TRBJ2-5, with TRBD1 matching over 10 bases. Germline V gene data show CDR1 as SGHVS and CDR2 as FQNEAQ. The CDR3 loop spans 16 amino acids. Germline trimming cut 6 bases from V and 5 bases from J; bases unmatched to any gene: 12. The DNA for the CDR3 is TGTGCCAGCAGTTCTCAGACAGGGGGCGCGGGGGAGACCCAGTACTTC. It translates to CASSSQTGGAGETQYF.

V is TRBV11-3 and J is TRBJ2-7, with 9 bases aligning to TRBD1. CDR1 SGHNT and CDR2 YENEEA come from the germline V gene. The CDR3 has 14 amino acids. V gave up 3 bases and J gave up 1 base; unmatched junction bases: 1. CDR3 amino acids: CASSFGTGSYEQYF. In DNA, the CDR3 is TGTGCCAGCAGCTTTGGGACAGGGTCCTACGAGCAGTACTTC.

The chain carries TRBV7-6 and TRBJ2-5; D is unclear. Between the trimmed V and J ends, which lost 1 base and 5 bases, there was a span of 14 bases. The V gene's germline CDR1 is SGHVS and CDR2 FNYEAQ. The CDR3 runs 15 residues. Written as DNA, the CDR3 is TGTGCCAGCAGCTTAGTCACCCCCGAGATGGAGACCCAGTACTTC. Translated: CASSLVTPEMETQYF.

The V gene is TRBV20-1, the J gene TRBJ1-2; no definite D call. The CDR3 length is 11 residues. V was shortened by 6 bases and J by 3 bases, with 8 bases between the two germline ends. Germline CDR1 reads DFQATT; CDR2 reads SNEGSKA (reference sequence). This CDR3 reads CSAAGDYGYTF. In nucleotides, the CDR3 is TGCAGTGCCGCCGGAGACTATGGCTACACCTTC.

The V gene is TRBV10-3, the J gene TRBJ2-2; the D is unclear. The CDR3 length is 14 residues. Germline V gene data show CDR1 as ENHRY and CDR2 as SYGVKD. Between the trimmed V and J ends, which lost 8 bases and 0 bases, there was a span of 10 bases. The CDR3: CAIQATANTGELFF. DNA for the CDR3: TGTGCCATCCAGGCTACTGCGAACACCGGGGAGCTGTTTTTT.

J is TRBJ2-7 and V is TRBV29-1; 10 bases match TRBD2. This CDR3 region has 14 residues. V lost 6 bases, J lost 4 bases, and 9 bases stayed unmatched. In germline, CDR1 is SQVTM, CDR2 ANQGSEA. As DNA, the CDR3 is TGCAGCGTGGGGGCTAGCGGGAGCATGTACGAGCAGTACTTC. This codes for CSVGASGSMYEQYF.

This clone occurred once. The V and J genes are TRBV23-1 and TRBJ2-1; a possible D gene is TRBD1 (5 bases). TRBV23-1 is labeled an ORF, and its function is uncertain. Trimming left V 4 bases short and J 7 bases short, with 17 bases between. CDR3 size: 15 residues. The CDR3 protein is CASSPRQPQENEQFF. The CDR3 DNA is TGCGCCAGCAGTCCCAGGCAGCCACAGGAGAATGAGCAGTTCTTC.

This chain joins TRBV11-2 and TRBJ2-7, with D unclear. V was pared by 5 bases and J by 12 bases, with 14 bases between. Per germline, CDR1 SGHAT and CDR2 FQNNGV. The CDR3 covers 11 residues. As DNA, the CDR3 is TGTGCCAGCAGCCAGCATAGGGATCGGTACTTC. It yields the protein CASSQHRDRYF.

The CDR3 DNA reads TGCGCCAGCAGCCGGGACAGGTACAATGAGCAGTTCTTC. Amino acids: CASSRDRYNEQFF. V usage is TRBV5-1 and J usage is TRBJ2-1, with TRBD1 identical over 8 bases. The CDR3 length is 13 residues. Germline CDR1 reads SGHRS; CDR2 reads YFSETQ. Losses at the gene ends were 4 bases for V and 4 bases for J; bases not matched to a gene: 1.

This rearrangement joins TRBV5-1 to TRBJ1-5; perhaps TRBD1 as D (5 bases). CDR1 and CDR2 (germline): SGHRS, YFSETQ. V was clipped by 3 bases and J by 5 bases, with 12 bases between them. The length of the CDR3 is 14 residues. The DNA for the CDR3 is TGCGCCAGCAGCTACGGGACGGGAGATCAGCCCCAGCATTTT. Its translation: CASSYGTGDQPQHF.

CDR3 region: CASRPGLAGPTAYEQYF. The CDR3 coding sequence is TGTGCCAGCAGGCCGGGACTAGCGGGCCCGACGGCCTACGAGCAGTACTTC. The chain recombines TRBV2 with TRBJ2-7, with 12 bases matching TRBD2. V dropped 6 bases and J dropped 2; count of bases not matched to a gene: 11. Germline V gene data show CDR1 as SNHLY and CDR2 as FYNNEI. The CDR3 consists of 17 residues.

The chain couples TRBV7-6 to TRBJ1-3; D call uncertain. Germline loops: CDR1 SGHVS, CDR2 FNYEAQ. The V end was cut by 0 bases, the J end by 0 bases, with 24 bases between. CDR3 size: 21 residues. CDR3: CASSLAPNPPGDMFSGNTIYF. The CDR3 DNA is TGTGCCAGCAGCTTAGCACCCAATCCTCCGGGAGACATGTTCTCTGGAAACACCATATATTTT.

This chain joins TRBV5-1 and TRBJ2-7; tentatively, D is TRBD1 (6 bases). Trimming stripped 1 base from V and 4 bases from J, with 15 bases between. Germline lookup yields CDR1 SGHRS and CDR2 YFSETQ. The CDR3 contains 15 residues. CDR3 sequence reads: CASSLQPGQTYEQYF. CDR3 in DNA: TGCGCCAGCAGCTTGCAACCCGGACAGACTTACGAGCAGTACTTC.

CDR3 nucleotides: TGTGCCAGCAGCCGTCCGGGAAACACCGGGGAGCTGTTTTTT. Its translation is CASSRPGNTGELFF. The chain carries TRBV9 and TRBJ2-2, with a possible D match to TRBD2 (5 bases). The CDR3 is 14 amino acids. Germline CDR1 is SGDLS and CDR2 is YYNGEE. V dropped 4 bases and J dropped 2 bases, with 9 bases sitting between them.

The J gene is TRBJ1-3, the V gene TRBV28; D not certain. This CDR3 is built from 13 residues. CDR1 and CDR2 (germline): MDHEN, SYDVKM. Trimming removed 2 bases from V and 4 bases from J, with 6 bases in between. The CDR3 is CASSLNAGNTIYF. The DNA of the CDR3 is TGTGCCAGCAGTTTAAATGCGGGAAACACCATATATTTT.